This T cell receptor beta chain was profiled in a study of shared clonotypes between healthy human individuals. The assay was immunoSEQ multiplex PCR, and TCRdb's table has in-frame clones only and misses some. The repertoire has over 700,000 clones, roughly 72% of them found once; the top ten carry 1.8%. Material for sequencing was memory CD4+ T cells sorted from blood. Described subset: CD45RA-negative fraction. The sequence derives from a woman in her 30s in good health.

CDR3 region: CASSRTSRSETQYF. The CDR3 DNA reads TGTGCCAGCAGTCGGACTAGCCGTTCAGAGACCCAGTACTTC. This chain links TRBV2 with TRBJ2-5; 8 nucleotides match TRBD2. J was trimmed by 4 bases and V by 5 bases; bases with no gene match: 6. From germline, CDR1 is SNHLY and CDR2 FYNNEI. This CDR3 has 14 amino acids.